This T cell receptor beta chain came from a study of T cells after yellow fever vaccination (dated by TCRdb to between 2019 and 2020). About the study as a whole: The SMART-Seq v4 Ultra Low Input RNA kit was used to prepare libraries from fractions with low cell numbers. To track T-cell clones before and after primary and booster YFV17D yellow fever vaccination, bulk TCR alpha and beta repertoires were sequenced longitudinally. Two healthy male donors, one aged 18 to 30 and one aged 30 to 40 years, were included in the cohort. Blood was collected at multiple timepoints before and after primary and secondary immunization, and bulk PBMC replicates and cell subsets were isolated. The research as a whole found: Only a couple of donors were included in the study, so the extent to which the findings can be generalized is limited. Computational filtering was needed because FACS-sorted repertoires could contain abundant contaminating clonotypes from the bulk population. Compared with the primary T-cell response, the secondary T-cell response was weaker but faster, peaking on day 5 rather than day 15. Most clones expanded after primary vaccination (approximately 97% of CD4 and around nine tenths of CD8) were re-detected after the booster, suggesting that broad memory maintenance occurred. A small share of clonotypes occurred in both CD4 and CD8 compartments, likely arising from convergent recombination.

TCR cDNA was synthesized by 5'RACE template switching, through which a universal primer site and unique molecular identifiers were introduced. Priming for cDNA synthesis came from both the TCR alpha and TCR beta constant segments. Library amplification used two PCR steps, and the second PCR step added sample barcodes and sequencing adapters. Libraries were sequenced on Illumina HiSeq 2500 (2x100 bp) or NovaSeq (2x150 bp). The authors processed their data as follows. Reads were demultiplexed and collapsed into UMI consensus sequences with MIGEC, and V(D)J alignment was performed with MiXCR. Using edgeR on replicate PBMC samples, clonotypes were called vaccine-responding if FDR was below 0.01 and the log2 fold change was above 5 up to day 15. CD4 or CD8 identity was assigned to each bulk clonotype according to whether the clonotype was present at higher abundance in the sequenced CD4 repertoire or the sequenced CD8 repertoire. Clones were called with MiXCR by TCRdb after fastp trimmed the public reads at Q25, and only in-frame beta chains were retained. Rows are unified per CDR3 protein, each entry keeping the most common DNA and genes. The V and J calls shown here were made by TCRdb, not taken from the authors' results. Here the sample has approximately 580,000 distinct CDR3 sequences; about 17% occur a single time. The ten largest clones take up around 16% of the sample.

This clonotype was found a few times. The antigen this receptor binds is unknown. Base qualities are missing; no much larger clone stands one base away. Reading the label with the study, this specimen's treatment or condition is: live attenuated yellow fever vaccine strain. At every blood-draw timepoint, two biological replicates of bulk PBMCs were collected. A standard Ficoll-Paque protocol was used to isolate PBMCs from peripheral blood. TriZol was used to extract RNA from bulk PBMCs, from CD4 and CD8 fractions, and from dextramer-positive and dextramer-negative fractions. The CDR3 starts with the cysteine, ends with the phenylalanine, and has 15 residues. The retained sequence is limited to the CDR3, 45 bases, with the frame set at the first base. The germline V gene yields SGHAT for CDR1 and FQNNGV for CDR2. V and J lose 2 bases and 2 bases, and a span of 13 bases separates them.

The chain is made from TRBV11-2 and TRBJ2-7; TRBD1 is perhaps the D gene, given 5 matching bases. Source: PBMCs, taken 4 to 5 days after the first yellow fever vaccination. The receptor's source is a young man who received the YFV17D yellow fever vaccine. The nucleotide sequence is TGTGCCAGCAGCTTATCAGTAGGGGAAACCTACGAGCAGTACTTC. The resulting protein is CASSLSVGETYEQYF.